The 16 T cell receptor beta chains below were found in one sample sequenced in a study of T-cell reconstitution after alpha-beta-depleted transplantation in children. Unique molecular identifiers were built into the TCRbeta library. One entry per CDR3 protein, called by TCRdb with MiXCR from the PCR reads. Counted here are a few hundred thousand distinct CDR3 sequences, roughly 13% occurring once; the ten biggest clones make up about 2.2%. Sequenced material: PBMCs, mostly from graft donor cells, taken 360 days after TCRalphabeta/CD19-depleted stem cell transplant. The receptors here all came from a male patient aged 10 to 17 who had a stem cell transplant for acute myeloid leukemia, so the T cells may come from the graft donor.

This clonotype has ten or more counts. The J gene is TRBJ1-1, the V gene TRBV20-1, with D uncertain. Germline assignment: CDR1 DFQATT and CDR2 SNEGSKA (reference sequence). V was clipped by 0 bases and J by 4 bases, with 15 bases between them. This CDR3 region has 15 residues. Here the CDR3 reads CSARDFRTSSTEAFF. CDR3 nucleotides: TGCAGTGCTAGAGATTTCCGCACATCCAGCACTGAAGCTTTCTTT.

In its sample, this clonotype was seen a few times. V gene TRBV14 combines with J gene TRBJ1-6, with D possibly matching TRBD1 (5 bases). Germline CDR1 reads SGHDN; CDR2 reads FVKESK. The CDR3 runs to 12 residues. The V end was cut by 5 bases, the J end by 8 bases, with 7 bases between. CDR3 sequence reads: CASSYRHSPLHF. CDR3 nucleotide sequence: TGTGCCAGCAGCTACAGGCATTCACCCCTCCACTTT.

In its sample, this clonotype was seen a few times. The J gene is TRBJ2-1, the V gene TRBV6-2 or TRBV6-3, with 7 bases aligning to TRBD2. V gave up 5 bases and J gave up 2 bases; unmatched junction bases: 3. The CDR3 totals 14 residues. The V gene's germline CDR1 is MNHEY and CDR2 SVGEGT. The CDR3 loop reads CASSGGGAYNEQFF. The CDR3 nucleotides are TGTGCCAGCAGTGGCGGGGGTGCCTACAATGAGCAGTTCTTC.

J is TRBJ1-5 and V is TRBV12-3 or TRBV12-4, with D possibly TRBD1 on 5 matching bases. Trimming left V 4 bases short and J 5 bases short, with 9 bases between. There are 13 residues in the CDR3. Here the CDR3 reads CASSSGTYQPQHF. The CDR3 DNA sequence: TGTGCCAGCAGTTCTGGGACGTATCAGCCCCAGCATTTT.

This clonotype came up many times. The chain is built from TRBV7-3 and TRBJ2-7; D not resolved. The CDR3 runs to 12 residues. V was shortened by 5 bases and J by 3 bases, with 8 bases between the two germline ends. Germline CDR1 SGHTA, CDR2 FQGTGA. CDR3 in amino acids: CASSPQFYEQYF. DNA of the CDR3: TGTGCCAGCAGCCCCCAGTTCTACGAGCAGTACTTC.

This clonotype was recorded many times. The gene calls are TRBV28 and TRBJ2-6; D is ambiguous. Germline V CDR1 and CDR2: MDHEN, SYDVKM. This CDR3 is 17 amino acids long. Between the trimmed V and J ends, which lost 7 bases and 0 bases, there was a span of 16 bases. The CDR3 region has the DNA TGTGCCAGCAACTCCAGACATCAGTCCTCTGGGGCCAACGTCCTGACTTTC. It specifies CASNSRHQSSGANVLTF.

This clonotype showed up many times. The rearrangement uses TRBV7-8 and TRBJ2-4; no definite D call. With 5 bases removed from V and 0 bases from J, the gap between germline ends came to 8 bases. This CDR3 spans 14 amino acids. Germline-derived CDR1 and CDR2 are SGHVS and FQNEAQ. The CDR3 sequence is CASSPEVAKNIQYF. The CDR3 DNA reads as TGTGCCAGCAGCCCAGAGGTAGCCAAAAACATTCAGTACTTC. The full variable domain, completed using reference TRBV7-8 and TRBJ2-4, is GAGVSQSPRYKVAKRGQDVALRCDPISGHVSLFWYQQALGQGPEFLTYFQNEAQLDKSGLPSDRFFAERPEGSVSTLKIQRTQQEDSAVYLCASSPEVAKNIQYFGAGTRLSVL.

The V and J genes are TRBV29-1 and TRBJ2-7; D may be TRBD2 (6 bases). Germline V gene data show CDR1 as SQVTM and CDR2 as ANQGSEA. This CDR3 comprises 12 residues. V lost 7 bases and J lost 6, with 16 bases in between. This CDR3 is CSATEGPGEQYF. The CDR3 bases are TGCAGCGCTACGGAGGGGCCGGGCGAGCAGTACTTC.

A few counts support this clonotype. This chain joins TRBV6-6 and TRBJ2-1; D gene unclear. CDR1 and CDR2 (germline): MNHNY, SVGAGI (reference sequence). Trimming cost V 6 bases and J 8 bases, with 14 bases left between them. The CDR3 is made up of 13 amino acids. The CDR3 is CASSGFWMDEQFF. The DNA of the CDR3 is TGTGCCAGCAGCGGGTTTTGGATGGATGAGCAGTTCTTC.

The rearrangement uses TRBV27 and TRBJ2-1; D perhaps matches TRBD2 (6 bases). Germline-derived CDR1 and CDR2 are MNHEY and SMNVEV (reference sequence). This CDR3 region has 16 residues. V shed 4 bases and J shed 8 bases, with 21 bases lying between them. The CDR3 coding sequence is TGTGCCAGCAGTTCGCCTCTTGGAGGGTACCTCGATGAGCAGTTCTTC. It specifies CASSSPLGGYLDEQFF.

The J gene is TRBJ2-3, the V gene TRBV5-6, with 7 bases fitting TRBD2. The CDR3 is made up of 15 amino acids. V lost 1 base to trimming and J lost 2 bases; unmatched junction nucleotides: 4. Germline V lookup: CDR1 SGHDT, CDR2 YYEEEE. The CDR3 loop is CASSLRSGTTDTQYF. CDR3 coding DNA: TGTGCCAGCAGCTTGAGGAGCGGGACCACAGATACGCAGTATTTT. The full variable domain, in which reference TRBV5-6 and TRBJ2-3 provide the parts outside the CDR3, is DAGVTQSPTHLIKTRGQQVTLRCSPKSGHDTVSWYQQALGQGPQFIFQYYEEEERQRGNFPDRFSGHQFPNYSSELNVNALLLGDSALYLCASSLRSGTTDTQYFGPGTRLTVL.

In this sample, this clonotype turned up many times. The chain has TRBV7-2 and TRBJ2-5, with D unclear. The CDR3 sequence is 12 residues long. V dropped 4 bases and J dropped 6 bases, with 9 bases sitting between them. Germline lookup yields CDR1 SGHTA and CDR2 FQGNSA. The CDR3 DNA follows: TGTGCCAGCAGCTCCTTCCTCAAGACCCAGTACTTC. Encoded protein: CASSSFLKTQYF.

This clonotype was seen ten or more times. The rearrangement joins TRBV29-1 to TRBJ2-7; TRBD2 agrees at 8 bases. Unmatched junction bases numbered 9, after V lost 7 bases and J lost 10 bases. The germline CDR1 and CDR2 sequences are SQVTM and ANQGSEA. This CDR3 has 11 amino acids. The CDR3 loop reads CSAKLVAGQYF. The DNA for the CDR3 is TGCAGCGCTAAATTAGTAGCGGGACAGTACTTC.

This clonotype has at least ten counts. This chain uses TRBV2 with TRBJ2-5; maybe TRBD2 (5 bases). Germline V CDR1 and CDR2: SNHLY, FYNNEI. V was clipped by 5 bases and J by 4 bases, with 11 bases between them. The CDR3 is 13 amino acids. CDR3 residues: CASSPRVGETQYF. In DNA, the CDR3 is TGTGCCAGCAGTCCGAGGGTAGGAGAGACCCAGTACTTC.

The V gene is TRBV6-5, the J gene TRBJ2-7, with 9 bases matching TRBD2. The CDR3 extends over 14 amino acids. V shed 5 bases and J 5 bases; nucleotides not matched to a gene: 7. Per the germline V gene, CDR1 is MNHEY and CDR2 is SVGAGI. The CDR3 DNA is TGTGCCAGCAGTCCGGGACTAGCCTTCCACGAGCAGTACTTC. Its translation: CASSPGLAFHEQYF.

This clonotype turned up a few times. The chain links TRBV19 to TRBJ2-1, with 9 bases identical to TRBD1. J lost 7 bases, V lost 4 bases, and 8 bases had no gene match. Germline V gene sequence: CDR1 LNHDA, CDR2 SQIVND (reference sequence). This CDR3 comprises 15 residues. CDR3 protein: CASSTGQGPGNEQFF. CDR3 in DNA: TGTGCCAGTAGTACGGGACAGGGCCCGGGGAATGAGCAGTTCTTC.